The 32 T cell receptor beta chains reported below all come from one sample, sequenced in a study of T-cell reconstitution after alpha-beta-depleted transplantation in children. Researchers prepared the TCRbeta library using unique molecular identifiers, the study reports. TCRdb analysed the PCR reads with MiXCR anew, one entry per CDR3 protein. The sample holds over 200,000 distinct CDR3 sequences, 8.4% seen once. The specimen comprised PBMCs, mostly from graft donor cells, sampled 360 days after TCRalphabeta/CD19-depleted stem cell transplant. These TCRs come from a male patient aged 2 to 10 who had a stem cell transplant for acute myeloid leukemia, so the T cells may come from the graft donor.

This clonotype was recorded many times. The genes are TRBV7-2 and TRBJ2-7; 8 positions match TRBD2. Unmatched junction bases numbered 4, after V lost 5 bases and J lost 1 base. Germline loops: CDR1 SGHTA, CDR2 FQGNSA. The CDR3 covers 14 residues. The CDR3 spells CASSTGTRSYEQYF. For the CDR3, the DNA is TGTGCCAGCAGCACCGGGACTAGATCCTACGAGCAGTACTTC. The whole variable domain, filled in from reference TRBV7-2 and TRBJ2-7, reads GAGVSQSPSNKVTEKGKDVELRCDPISGHTALYWYRQSLGQGLEFLIYFQGNSAPDKSGLPSDRFSAERTGGSVSTLTIQRTQQEDSAVYLCASSTGTRSYEQYFGPGTRLTVT.

The rearrangement links TRBV5-1 to TRBJ1-1, with D uncertain. CDR3 size: 13 residues. Germline V gives CDR1 SGHRS, CDR2 YFSETQ. Trimming took 4 bases from V and 1 from J, leaving 8 bases between them. This CDR3 reads CASSPKSNTEAFF. The DNA of the CDR3 is TGCGCCAGCAGCCCAAAGTCGAACACTGAAGCTTTCTTT. Full variable domain (outside the CDR3, taken from reference TRBV5-1 and TRBJ1-1): KAGVTQTPRYLIKTRGQQVTLSCSPISGHRSVSWYQQTPGQGLQFLFEYFSETQRNKGNFPGRFSGRQFSNSRSEMNVSTLELGDSALYLCASSPKSNTEAFFGQGTRLTVV.

This chain joins TRBV7-2 and TRBJ2-7, with TRBD2 matching over 10 bases. V lost 4 bases, J lost 3 bases, and 12 bases stayed unmatched. The CDR3 is 17 residues long. Germline CDR1 SGHTA, CDR2 FQGNSA. The CDR3 region is CASSSTSSGRAYYEQYF. The CDR3 nucleotides read TGTGCCAGCAGCTCAACATCAAGCGGGAGGGCCTACTACGAGCAGTACTTC. Full variable domain (rest looked up from reference TRBV7-2 and TRBJ2-7): GAGVSQSPSNKVTEKGKDVELRCDPISGHTALYWYRQSLGQGLEFLIYFQGNSAPDKSGLPSDRFSAERTGGSVSTLTIQRTQQEDSAVYLCASSSTSSGRAYYEQYFGPGTRLTVT.

The genes are TRBV6-2 or TRBV6-3 and TRBJ2-5; D gene ambiguous. CDR3 length: 11 amino acids. V shed 2 bases and J shed 5 bases, with 3 bases lying between them. CDR1 and CDR2 from the germline V gene are MNHEY and SVGEGT. CDR3 region: CASSYVETQYF. The CDR3 DNA follows: TGTGCCAGCAGTTACGTGGAGACCCAGTACTTC.

The CDR3 reads CSASRARSYEQYF. The CDR3 nucleotides read TGCAGTGCTTCCCGCGCCCGCTCCTACGAGCAGTACTTC. The chain employs TRBV20-1 and TRBJ2-7; D gene unclear. The CDR3 contains 13 residues. Trimming removed 5 bases from V and 0 bases from J, with 11 bases in between. CDR1 is DFQATT and CDR2 is SNEGSKA in the germline V gene (reference sequence).

This clonotype came up a few times. The J gene is TRBJ2-4, the V gene TRBV4-1; 7 bases fit TRBD1. Germline CDR1 MGHRA, CDR2 YSYEKL. The CDR3 has 16 residues. After removal of 0 bases from V and 0 bases from J, the junction contained 2 bases not matched to a gene. CDR3: CASSQEAGGAKNIQYF. DNA for the CDR3: TGCGCCAGCAGCCAAGAAGCAGGGGGAGCCAAAAACATTCAGTACTTC.

The V call is TRBV5-5, the J call TRBJ2-3; 12 bases align to TRBD2. Trimming removed 3 bases from V and 2 bases from J; junction bases left unmatched: 4. This CDR3 is 16 amino acids long. CDR1 SGHKS and CDR2 YYEKEE come from the germline V gene (reference sequence). The CDR3 DNA is TGTGCCAGCAGCTCGACTAGCGGGGGTTTCACAGATACGCAGTATTTT. It codes for CASSSTSGGFTDTQYF.

This clonotype was detected ten times or more. The chain uses TRBV7-9 and TRBJ1-2; 10 bases match TRBD1. The CDR3 length is 15 residues. Germline V lookup: CDR1 SEHNR, CDR2 FQNEAQ (reference sequence). V lost 5 bases, J lost 3 bases, and 6 bases stayed unmatched. This chain's CDR3 is CASSVYGTGDYGYTF. The CDR3 coding sequence is TGTGCCAGCAGCGTATACGGGACAGGGGACTATGGCTACACCTTC.

The V call is TRBV12-3 or TRBV12-4, the J call TRBJ2-2; tentative D call: TRBD2 (5 bases). The CDR3 loop spans 16 amino acids. Trimming shortened V by 7 bases and J by 6 bases, and 21 bases separated the two germline ends. The CDR3 region has the DNA TGTGCCAGCACCTCCCACGGACTGATGCCTCCCGGGGAGCTGTTTTTT. It translates to CASTSHGLMPPGELFF.

This clonotype was picked up a small number of times. The chain joins TRBV7-1 to TRBJ2-1, with 8 positions matching TRBD2. TRBV7-1 is labeled an ORF, and its function is uncertain. This CDR3 has 21 amino acids. J gave up 6 bases and V 1 base, and 23 bases lay outside the gene matches. Here the CDR3 DNA reads TGTGCCAGCAGCTCAGTGCGGGGGGTCCTACCGAAAGGCCGGACCCCCAATGAGCAGTTCTTC. It codes for CASSSVRGVLPKGRTPNEQFF.

On this clonotype itself: This sequence may be a read error, since a much larger clone differs from it by one base. The rearrangement links TRBV11-1 to TRBJ2-6; 10 bases agree with TRBD2. The V gene's germline CDR1 is SGHAT and CDR2 FQDESV (reference sequence). The CDR3 spans 16 residues. CDR3 in DNA: TGTGCCAGCAGGCTAGCGGGGGTCTCTGGGGCCTACGTCCTGACTTTC. Translated: CASRLAGVSGAYVLTF.

This clonotype was counted between two and nine times. The chain couples TRBV20-1 to TRBJ2-7; 11 nucleotides agree with TRBD2. V was clipped by 5 bases and J by 3 bases; unmatched bases: 12. This CDR3 has 16 amino acids. Germline assignment: CDR1 DFQATT and CDR2 SNEGSKA (reference sequence). Written as DNA, the CDR3 is TGCAGTGCTCTACTCTTAACCGGGACTAGCGGCTACGAGCAGTACTTC. It encodes CSALLLTGTSGYEQYF.

This clonotype was picked up many times. The chain joins TRBV20-1 to TRBJ2-3; 10 bases are shared with TRBD2. Germline CDR1 is DFQATT and CDR2 is SNEGSKA (reference sequence). Trimming at V came to 8 bases and at J to 3 bases, leaving 5 bases not matched to a gene. This CDR3 comprises 13 residues. The CDR3: CSRTGLATDTQYF. In DNA form, the CDR3 reads TGCAGTCGCACGGGACTAGCGACAGATACGCAGTATTTT.

The J gene is TRBJ2-2, the V gene TRBV6-2 or TRBV6-3; D unresolved. This CDR3 contains 12 residues. With 2 bases removed from V and 6 bases from J, the gap between germline ends came to 4 bases. CDR1 and CDR2 (germline): MNHEY, SVGEGT. The CDR3 DNA follows: TGTGCCAGCAGTTACGGAGCCGGGGAGCTGTTTTTT. Translation gives CASSYGAGELFF.

V and J are TRBV20-1 and TRBJ2-6; 8 bases are a match to TRBD2. This CDR3 comprises 18 residues. In germline, CDR1 is DFQATT, CDR2 SNEGSKA (reference sequence). V shed 4 bases, J shed 2 bases, and the junction held 13 bases outside the gene matches. As DNA, the CDR3 is TGCAGTGCTATATCGGGGACTAGAAGCCTTACTGGGGCCAACGTCCTGACTTTC. The encoded protein is CSAISGTRSLTGANVLTF.

This clonotype was counted only a few times. The chain links TRBV12-3 or TRBV12-4 to TRBJ1-2; TRBD1 matches at 9 bases. V was clipped by 6 bases and J by 5 bases; unmatched bases: 4. This CDR3 is 13 amino acids long. CDR3 nucleotides: TGTGCCAGCAGGGGACAGGGCCATTATGGCTACACCTTC. Its translation is CASRGQGHYGYTF.

This clonotype was found many times. The V call is TRBV12-3 or TRBV12-4, the J call TRBJ1-2, with D perhaps matching TRBD1 (5 bases). The CDR3 totals 13 residues. V was cut by 2 bases and J by 2 bases, with 6 bases left in between. CDR3 protein: CASSLWGNYGYTF. The CDR3 nucleotides read TGTGCCAGCAGTTTATGGGGGAACTATGGCTACACCTTC.

This clonotype turned up a few times. J is TRBJ2-3 and V is TRBV7-9; 7 bases map to TRBD2. The ends lost 2 bases at V and 4 bases at J; junction bases unmatched: 6. The CDR3 length is 15 residues. CDR1 and CDR2 from the germline V gene are SEHNR and FQNEAQ (reference sequence). The CDR3 here is CASSLRRETPDTQYF. The DNA of the CDR3 is TGTGCCAGCAGCTTACGGCGGGAGACGCCAGATACGCAGTATTTT.

This clonotype has more than one count but fewer than ten. This chain links TRBV5-1 with TRBJ2-7, with no clear D. CDR1 and CDR2 (germline): SGHRS, YFSETQ. V lost 3 bases to trimming and J lost 4 bases, with 5 bases between them. The CDR3 length is 11 residues. CDR3 region: CASSSRYEQYF. The CDR3 nucleotides read TGCGCCAGCAGCTCTCGATACGAGCAGTACTTC.

The chain recombines TRBV5-6 with TRBJ2-1; TRBD2 matches 8 bases. V dropped 6 bases and J dropped 0; count of bases not matched to a gene: 11. The CDR3 has 17 amino acids. From germline, CDR1 is SGHDT and CDR2 YYEEEE. In DNA, the CDR3 is TGTGCCAGCAACGGGGGTAGCGGGGAGGGCTCCTACAATGAGCAGTTCTTC. Translating it yields CASNGGSGEGSYNEQFF.

J is TRBJ2-2 and V is TRBV6-1, with D perhaps assigned TRBD1 or TRBD2 (5 bases each). Trimming stripped 6 bases from V and 3 bases from J, with 14 bases between. The CDR3 loop spans 15 amino acids. Germline V lookup: CDR1 MNHNS, CDR2 SASEGT. The CDR3 nucleotides are TGTGCCAGCAGACCTGTCGGGGCTGACACCGGGGAGCTGTTTTTT. It yields the protein CASRPVGADTGELFF.

The chain joins TRBV29-1 to TRBJ2-3; a weak D match, TRBD2 (5 bases). The CDR3 loop spans 18 amino acids. Deletions cut 5 bases from V and 1 base from J, with 25 bases between. Germline loops: CDR1 SQVTM, CDR2 ANQGSEA. As DNA, the CDR3 is TGCAGCGTTTCCTTCGGAGAGGGAGCCGGGATCGGCACAGATACGCAGTATTTT. Protein sequence: CSVSFGEGAGIGTDTQYF.

The chain links TRBV20-1 to TRBJ1-5; the D is unclear. The CDR3 extends over 13 amino acids. V dropped 0 bases and J dropped 5 bases, with 8 bases sitting between them. Germline V gene sequence: CDR1 DFQATT, CDR2 SNEGSKA (reference sequence). Here the CDR3 DNA reads TGCAGTGCTAGAGAGGACCTCTATCAGCCCCAGCATTTT. It yields the protein CSAREDLYQPQHF.

This clonotype was recorded a few times. This rearrangement joins TRBV27 to TRBJ2-1; 10 bases match TRBD2. This CDR3 contains 15 residues. Trimming took 6 bases from V and 8 from J; bases not matched to a gene: 10. CDR1 is MNHEY and CDR2 is SMNVEV in the germline V gene (reference sequence). The CDR3 here is CASSQLAGSVDEQFF. The CDR3 bases are TGTGCCAGCAGCCAACTAGCGGGAAGTGTGGATGAGCAGTTCTTC.

V usage is TRBV18 and J usage is TRBJ2-1, with 7 bases aligning to TRBD2. J gave up 7 bases and V 3 bases, and 9 bases lay outside the gene matches. Germline V lookup: CDR1 KGHSH, CDR2 LQKENI. The CDR3 covers 15 residues. CDR3 sequence (DNA): TGTGCCAGCTCACCGGGGGGAGGGCCAAGGAATGAGCAGTTCTTC. Its translation is CASSPGGGPRNEQFF.

This clonotype was detected a few times. The V call is TRBV20-1, the J call TRBJ2-1, with a tentative D call TRBD2 (6 bases). The germline V and J ends were trimmed by 3 bases and 6 bases, with 15 bases remaining between them. The CDR3 contains 14 residues. Germline lookup yields CDR1 DFQATT and CDR2 SNEGSKA (reference sequence). CDR3 coding DNA: TGCAGTGCTAGGAATAGCGGCGGCTCCAATGAGCAGTTCTTC. Translated, it gives CSARNSGGSNEQFF.

This clonotype was found a few times. This sequence joins TRBV20-1 and TRBJ2-7, with D unresolved. Germline V lookup: CDR1 DFQATT, CDR2 SNEGSKA (reference sequence). The CDR3 loop spans 13 amino acids. The V end was cut by 1 base, the J end by 4 bases, with 11 bases between. CDR3 in DNA: TGCAGTGCTAGAGGTATACAGCCTTACGAGCAGTACTTC. The encoded protein is CSARGIQPYEQYF.

This clonotype showed up just a few times. J is TRBJ2-7 and V is TRBV4-2; 11 nucleotides agree with TRBD1. Germline-derived CDR1 and CDR2 are LGHNA and YNFKEQ. The CDR3 is made up of 14 amino acids. With 4 bases clipped from V and 6 bases from J, the junction kept 5 bases outside the gene matches. The CDR3 region is CASSPGQGAVEQYF. CDR3 coding DNA: TGTGCCAGCAGCCCCGGACAGGGGGCAGTCGAGCAGTACTTC.

This clonotype has just a few counts. This chain joins TRBV20-1 and TRBJ2-7; 7 nucleotides line up with TRBD1. The length of the CDR3 is 14 residues. Per germline, CDR1 DFQATT and CDR2 SNEGSKA (reference sequence). V lost 3 bases to trimming and J lost 2 bases; unmatched junction nucleotides: 7. The CDR3 reads CSASEGALTYEQYF. The CDR3 nucleotides are TGCAGTGCTAGTGAGGGGGCGCTCACCTACGAGCAGTACTTC.

This clonotype was counted between two and nine times. The chain links TRBV12-3 or TRBV12-4 to TRBJ2-3, with a tentative D call TRBD2 (7 bases). CDR3 size: 17 residues. V was cut by 3 bases and J by 5 bases, with 21 bases left in between. This CDR3 is CASSFLARRGRVDTQYF. The CDR3, as DNA: TGTGCCAGCAGTTTTTTGGCTCGGCGGGGGCGCGTAGATACGCAGTATTTT.

This clonotype was detected many times. The chain couples TRBV5-1 to TRBJ2-7; D possibly uses TRBD1 or TRBD2 (5 bases each). Germline V gives CDR1 SGHRS, CDR2 YFSETQ. The germline V and J ends were trimmed by 1 base and 0 bases, with 17 bases remaining between them. The CDR3 covers 17 residues. The CDR3, as DNA: TGCGCCAGCAGCTTGAAGGGCAGCGGACACATCTCCTACGAGCAGTACTTC. It translates to CASSLKGSGHISYEQYF.

A few counts support this clonotype. The chain has TRBV11-2 and TRBJ2-7; D gene ambiguous. The CDR3 length is 15 residues. Deletions cut 1 base from V and 6 bases from J, with 16 bases between. Germline CDR1 reads SGHAT; CDR2 reads FQNNGV. In nucleotides, the CDR3 is TGTGCCAGCAGCTTAGGTCGCTTGGCCTTTCGCGAGCAGTACTTC. Amino acid sequence: CASSLGRLAFREQYF.